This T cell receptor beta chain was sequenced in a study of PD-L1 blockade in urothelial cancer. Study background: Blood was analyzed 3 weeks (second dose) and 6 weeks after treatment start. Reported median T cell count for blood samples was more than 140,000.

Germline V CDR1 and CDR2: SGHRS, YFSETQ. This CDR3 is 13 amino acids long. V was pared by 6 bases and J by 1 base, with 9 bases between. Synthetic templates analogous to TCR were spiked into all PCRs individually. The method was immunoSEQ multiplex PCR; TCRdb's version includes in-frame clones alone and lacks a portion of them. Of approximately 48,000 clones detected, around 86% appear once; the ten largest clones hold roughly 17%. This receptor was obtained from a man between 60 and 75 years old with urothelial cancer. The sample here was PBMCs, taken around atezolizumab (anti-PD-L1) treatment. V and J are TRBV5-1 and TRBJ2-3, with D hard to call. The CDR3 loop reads CASTSTGTDTQYF. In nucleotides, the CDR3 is TGCGCCAGCACCTCCACGGGCACAGATACGCAGTATTTT.